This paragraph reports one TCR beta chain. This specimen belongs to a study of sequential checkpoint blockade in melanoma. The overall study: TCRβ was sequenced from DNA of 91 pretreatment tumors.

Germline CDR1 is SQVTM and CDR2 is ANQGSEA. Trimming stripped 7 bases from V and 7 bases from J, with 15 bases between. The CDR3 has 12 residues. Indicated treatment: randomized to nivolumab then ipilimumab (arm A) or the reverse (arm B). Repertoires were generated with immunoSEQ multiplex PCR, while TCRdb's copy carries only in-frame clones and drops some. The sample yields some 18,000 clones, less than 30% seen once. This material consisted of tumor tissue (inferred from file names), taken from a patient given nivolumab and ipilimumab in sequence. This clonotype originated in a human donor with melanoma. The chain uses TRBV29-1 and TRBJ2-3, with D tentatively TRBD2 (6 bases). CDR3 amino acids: CSGGEYRNTQYF. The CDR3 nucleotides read TGCAGCGGGGGGGAGTATCGGAATACGCAGTATTTT.